This T cell receptor beta chain is drawn from a study of coeliac disease. Overall study: Without high-resolution HLA typing, biased TRBV7-2 usage was examined as a proof of principle. Study-wide results and caveats: Control samples showed higher TRB and TRG clonality than intraepithelial and lamina propria samples in active celiac disease.

This clone ranks as medium-sized. Its antigen is as yet unknown. Per germline, CDR1 GTSNPN and CDR2 SVGIG (reference sequence). CDR3 length equals 13 residues. The V segment lost 2 bases and the J segment 5 bases; nucleotides outside the gene matches: 4. The protocol was immunoSEQ multiplex PCR, while the TCRdb copy is restricted to in-frame clones and leaves out a portion. The table includes over 950 clones, approximately 50% detected once. The receptor was derived from a woman aged 25 to 39 without celiac disease. The rearrangement links TRBV30 to TRBJ2-7, with 9 positions matching TRBD1. Sequencing was performed on intraepithelial lymphocytes from the gut. In DNA, the CDR3 is TGTGCCTGGAGTACGGGACAGGGACACGAGCAGTACTTC. Its protein product is CAWSTGQGHEQYF.